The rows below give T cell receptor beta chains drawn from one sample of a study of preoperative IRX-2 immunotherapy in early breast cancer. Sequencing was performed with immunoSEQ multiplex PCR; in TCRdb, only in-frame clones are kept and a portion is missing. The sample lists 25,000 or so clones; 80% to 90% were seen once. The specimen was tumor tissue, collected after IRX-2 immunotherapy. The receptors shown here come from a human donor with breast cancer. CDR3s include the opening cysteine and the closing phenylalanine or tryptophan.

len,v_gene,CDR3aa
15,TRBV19,CASSMGVGRTDTQYF
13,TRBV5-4,CASSTGRHPEQYF
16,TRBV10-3,CAISDLPGQGNTEAFF
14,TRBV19,CASSMQGFNYGYTF
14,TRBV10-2,CASSEEGRNYGYTF
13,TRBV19,CASSIVDQETQYF
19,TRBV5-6,CASSFLLAGGPSVYNEQFF
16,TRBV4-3,CASSQDRGAGTDTQYF
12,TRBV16,CASSQSSTEAFF
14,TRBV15,CATSRGGGPYEQYF
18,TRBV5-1,CASSLVPGQGSGTDTQYF
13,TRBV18,CASSPRNNEKLFF
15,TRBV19,CASSFGDRDVTEAFF
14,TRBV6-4,CASSEASGSSPLHF
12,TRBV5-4,CASGLGEQTQYF
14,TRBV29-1,CSVLGGSILYEQYF
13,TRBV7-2,CASSFFSSYEQYF
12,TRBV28,CATWGSGNTIYF
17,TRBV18,CASSPWDRASGANVLTF
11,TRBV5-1,CASGGNTEAFF
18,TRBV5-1,CASRTGLAGTLGAGELFF
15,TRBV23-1,CASSPPAGSGQPQHF
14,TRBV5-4,CASSLAGQQETQYF
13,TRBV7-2,CASSLVLDTEAFF
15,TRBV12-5,CASGNTGGYTDTQYF
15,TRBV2,CASSTGQGVDQPQHF
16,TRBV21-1,CASSSRMAISTDTQYF
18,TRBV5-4,CASSFPGSGRMGTGELFF
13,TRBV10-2,CASSESSLPEAFF
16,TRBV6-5,CASSYSTVSNTGELFF
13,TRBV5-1,CASGRTGPETQYF
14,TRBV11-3,CASSVTFPNTEAFF
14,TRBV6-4,CASTLLAGASEQYF
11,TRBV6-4,CASSDMGDQHF
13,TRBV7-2,CASSLLQGDEQYF
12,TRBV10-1,CASSQQGSPLHF
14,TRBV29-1,CSVDRNSGGNEQFF
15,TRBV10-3,CAIGQGGGTRSPLHF
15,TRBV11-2,CASSLGGPGANVLTF
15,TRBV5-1,CASSRTSGPEDTQYF
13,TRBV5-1,CASSGTDYNEQFF
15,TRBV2,CASKITGTVEYEQYF
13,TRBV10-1,CASGTSGSDTQYF
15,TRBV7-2,CASSLSGRNTGELFF
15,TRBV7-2,CASSSVEPWDEKLFF
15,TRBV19,CASRDSHSGANVLTF
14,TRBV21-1,CASSKRGRAVEAFF